These T cell receptor beta chains were read from a single sample in a study of shared clonotypes between healthy human individuals. Measured with immunoSEQ multiplex PCR; TCRdb has only the in-frame clones, and not every one. The sample has 600,000 to 800,000 clones; around 77% are singletons. Sequences were obtained from memory CD4+ T cells sorted from blood. The source is a woman aged 30 to 39 in good health. Both conserved end residues are part of each CDR3. D genes are given only for firm matches. Some rows have no size entry. The others give once, few or many, or a class for an expanded clone.

j_gene: TRBJ2-1
d_gene: .
abundance: few
v_gene: TRBV5-6
CDR3nt: TGTGCCAGCAGCTTGGGTTTCTCAGACAATGAGCAGTTCTTC
CDR3aa: CASSLGFSDNEQFF

j_gene: TRBJ2-7
d_gene: TRBD2
abundance: once
v_gene: TRBV11-2
CDR3nt: TGTGCCAGCAGCTCCGGACTAGCGGGGGACGAGCAGTACTTC
CDR3aa: CASSSGLAGDEQYF

j_gene: TRBJ2-3
d_gene: .
abundance: many
v_gene: TRBV11-2
CDR3nt: TGTGCCAGCAGCTTAGAATGGGCAGGGGGGAGCACAGATACGCAGTATTTT
CDR3aa: CASSLEWAGGSTDTQYF

j_gene: TRBJ2-1
d_gene: .
abundance: few
v_gene: TRBV6-6
CDR3nt: TGTGCCAGCAGCCCTCCTTCACTTGAACTTAATGAGCAGTTCTTC
CDR3aa: CASSPPSLELNEQFF

j_gene: TRBJ2-7
d_gene: .
abundance: few
v_gene: TRBV4-1
CDR3nt: TGCGCCAGCAGCCAAGATCGGGTGGGAATCTACGAGCAGTACTTC
CDR3aa: CASSQDRVGIYEQYF

j_gene: TRBJ2-2
d_gene: .
abundance: .
v_gene: TRBV28
CDR3nt: TGTGCCAGCAGCAAAAACACCGGGGAGCTGTTTTTT
CDR3aa: CASSKNTGELFF

j_gene: TRBJ2-7
d_gene: .
abundance: .
v_gene: TRBV7-2
CDR3nt: TGTGCCAGCAGCCAGCGCTGGGCGCCGTCCTACGAGCAGTACTTC
CDR3aa: CASSQRWAPSYEQYF

j_gene: TRBJ2-7
d_gene: .
abundance: .
v_gene: TRBV25-1
CDR3nt: TGTGCCAGCAGTGAATCCGGAGCGCAGTACTTC
CDR3aa: CASSESGAQYF

j_gene: TRBJ2-5
d_gene: TRBD2
abundance: few
v_gene: TRBV18
CDR3nt: TGTGCCAGCTCACCACGAGCGGGAGTCAGCGAGACCCAGTACTTC
CDR3aa: CASSPRAGVSETQYF

j_gene: TRBJ1-3
d_gene: .
abundance: few
v_gene: TRBV5-6
CDR3nt: TGTGCCAGCAGCACAGACAGGCGAAACACCATATATTTT
CDR3aa: CASSTDRRNTIYF

j_gene: TRBJ1-5
d_gene: .
abundance: .
v_gene: TRBV2
CDR3nt: TGTGCCAGCAGTGCGGGGGGCGGGGAGCCCCAGCATTTT
CDR3aa: CASSAGGGEPQHF

j_gene: TRBJ2-3
d_gene: .
abundance: .
v_gene: TRBV28
CDR3nt: TGTGCCAGCAGTCCTCCGGGACAAGGGTTCACAGATACGCAGTATTTT
CDR3aa: CASSPPGQGFTDTQYF

j_gene: TRBJ2-1
d_gene: TRBD1
abundance: once
v_gene: TRBV18
CDR3nt: TGTGCCAGCTCCCTTCACAGGGGCAATGAGCAGTTCTTC
CDR3aa: CASSLHRGNEQFF

j_gene: TRBJ2-5
d_gene: .
abundance: .
v_gene: TRBV7-7
CDR3nt: TGTGCCAGCAGTTCCGGGACCTCGTCAGGGACCCAGTACTTC
CDR3aa: CASSSGTSSGTQYF

j_gene: TRBJ1-1
d_gene: .
abundance: .
v_gene: TRBV7-9
CDR3nt: TGTGCCAGCAGCTTAGCGTGGGGAGCCATTGAAGCTTTCTTT
CDR3aa: CASSLAWGAIEAFF

j_gene: TRBJ2-1
d_gene: .
abundance: .
v_gene: TRBV19
CDR3nt: TGTGCCAGTGGGAGCTCAGATTACAATGAGCAGTTCTTC
CDR3aa: CASGSSDYNEQFF

j_gene: TRBJ2-1
d_gene: TRBD2
abundance: .
v_gene: TRBV5-4
CDR3nt: TGTGCCAGGGGACTAGCGGGATCAGATGAGCAGTTCTTC
CDR3aa: CARGLAGSDEQFF

j_gene: TRBJ2-7
d_gene: TRBD2
abundance: .
v_gene: TRBV4-1
CDR3nt: TGCGCCAGCAGCCAAGTAGCGGGAGTTATCGAGCAGTACTTC
CDR3aa: CASSQVAGVIEQYF

j_gene: TRBJ2-1
d_gene: TRBD2
abundance: .
v_gene: TRBV19
CDR3nt: TGTGCCAGTAGAGTGAGCGGGAGTATTAGCGATGAGCAGTTCTTC
CDR3aa: CASRVSGSISDEQFF

j_gene: TRBJ2-1
d_gene: TRBD2
abundance: few
v_gene: TRBV2
CDR3nt: TGTGCCAGCACCTTACTAGCGAACTACAATGAGCAGTTCTTC
CDR3aa: CASTLLANYNEQFF

j_gene: TRBJ1-4
d_gene: TRBD1
abundance: .
v_gene: TRBV6-5
CDR3nt: TGTGCCAGCAGCCGGGACAGGGCGGGGGAAAAACTGTTTTTT
CDR3aa: CASSRDRAGEKLFF

j_gene: TRBJ1-2
d_gene: .
abundance: .
v_gene: TRBV19
CDR3nt: TGTGCCAGTAGGAGGGGGTTAGATGGCTACACCTTC
CDR3aa: CASRRGLDGYTF

j_gene: TRBJ1-1
d_gene: .
abundance: .
v_gene: TRBV5-6
CDR3nt: TGTGCCAGCAGCTTGTTATCGGTGGGGGCGGACACTGAAGCTTTCTTT
CDR3aa: CASSLLSVGADTEAFF

j_gene: TRBJ1-3
d_gene: TRBD1
abundance: .
v_gene: TRBV28
CDR3nt: TGTGCCAGCAGAACTACAGGGGGCAGGGGAAACACCATATATTTT
CDR3aa: CASRTTGGRGNTIYF

j_gene: TRBJ2-1
d_gene: .
abundance: .
v_gene: TRBV11-1
CDR3nt: TGTGCCAGCAGCTTAGCGCTAGCGCTTGACGATGAGCAGTTCTTC
CDR3aa: CASSLALALDDEQFF

j_gene: TRBJ1-1
d_gene: TRBD1
abundance: .
v_gene: TRBV2
CDR3nt: TGTGCCAGCAGTAGGGACAGGGTGACTGAAGCTTTCTTT
CDR3aa: CASSRDRVTEAFF

j_gene: TRBJ2-2
d_gene: .
abundance: .
v_gene: TRBV5-1
CDR3nt: TGCGCCAGCAGTACCAGGACTCCTGGCACCACCGGGGAGCTGTTTTTT
CDR3aa: CASSTRTPGTTGELFF

j_gene: TRBJ1-2
d_gene: .
abundance: few
v_gene: TRBV7-2
CDR3nt: TGTGCCAGCAGCTTAGGGGGCGGCTGGGCCTACACCTTC
CDR3aa: CASSLGGGWAYTF

j_gene: TRBJ2-7
d_gene: .
abundance: .
v_gene: TRBV6-5
CDR3nt: TGTGCCAGCAGTTACTCCCTAGCGCCCTACGAGCAGTACTTC
CDR3aa: CASSYSLAPYEQYF

j_gene: TRBJ1-1
d_gene: TRBD1
abundance: .
v_gene: TRBV4-1
CDR3nt: TGCGCCAGCAGTCAAACAGGGGGTCTTCGGGGGAACACTGAAGCTTTCTTT
CDR3aa: CASSQTGGLRGNTEAFF

j_gene: TRBJ2-7
d_gene: .
abundance: .
v_gene: TRBV10-2
CDR3nt: TGCGCCAGCAGGGATAGAGGTCGCGGCCACGAGCAGTACTTC
CDR3aa: CASRDRGRGHEQYF

j_gene: TRBJ2-2
d_gene: TRBD2
abundance: .
v_gene: TRBV4-2
CDR3nt: TGTGCCAGCAGACGAACTAGCGGGAGATCTCACGGGGAGCTGTTTTTT
CDR3aa: CASRRTSGRSHGELFF

j_gene: TRBJ1-5
d_gene: TRBD1
abundance: .
v_gene: TRBV19
CDR3nt: TGTGCCAGTAGTAGCTTTAGTGGGACAGGGGATAGATTTCAGCCCCAGCATTTT
CDR3aa: CASSSFSGTGDRFQPQHF

j_gene: TRBJ2-7
d_gene: TRBD2
abundance: once
v_gene: TRBV4-1
CDR3nt: TGCGCCAGCAGCCAAGATTGGACTAGCGACTCCTACGAGCAGTACTTC
CDR3aa: CASSQDWTSDSYEQYF

j_gene: TRBJ2-7
d_gene: TRBD2
abundance: .
v_gene: TRBV5-4
CDR3nt: TGTGCCAGCAGCCTTACTAGCGGGAGCTCCTACGAGCAGTACTTC
CDR3aa: CASSLTSGSSYEQYF

j_gene: TRBJ1-5
d_gene: TRBD1
abundance: .
v_gene: TRBV27
CDR3nt: TGTGCCAGCAGTGCCGTAGGGGGCAGGCAGCCCCAGCATTTT
CDR3aa: CASSAVGGRQPQHF

j_gene: TRBJ1-2
d_gene: .
abundance: .
v_gene: TRBV28
CDR3nt: TGTGCCAGCAGTCTAAGAGGGGAAGAGAAAGACGGCTACACCTTC
CDR3aa: CASSLRGEEKDGYTF

j_gene: TRBJ2-7
d_gene: .
abundance: .
v_gene: TRBV7-9
CDR3nt: TGTGCCAGCAGCCAAGGGGGAGGGAGGTACGAGCAGTACTTC
CDR3aa: CASSQGGGRYEQYF

j_gene: TRBJ1-4
d_gene: .
abundance: .
v_gene: TRBV28
CDR3nt: TGTGCCAGCAGTTTATCAGGGGACGAAAAACTGTTTTTT
CDR3aa: CASSLSGDEKLFF

j_gene: TRBJ2-3
d_gene: .
abundance: .
v_gene: TRBV6-4
CDR3nt: TGTGCCAGCATCTTGTTGGACAGCGGGACAGATACGCAGTATTTT
CDR3aa: CASILLDSGTDTQYF

j_gene: TRBJ2-2
d_gene: TRBD2
abundance: .
v_gene: TRBV29-1
CDR3nt: TGCAGCGCGAAAGCGGTAGCGGGAGTCACCGGGGAGCTGTTTTTT
CDR3aa: CSAKAVAGVTGELFF

j_gene: TRBJ2-1
d_gene: .
abundance: .
v_gene: TRBV11-1
CDR3nt: TGTGCCAGCAGCTACTCGGGGGGCTTGTCCTACAATGAGCAGTTCTTC
CDR3aa: CASSYSGGLSYNEQFF

j_gene: TRBJ2-1
d_gene: TRBD2
abundance: .
v_gene: TRBV7-9
CDR3nt: TGTGCCAGCAGCCGACTAGCGGGGAAGCAGTTCTTC
CDR3aa: CASSRLAGKQFF

j_gene: TRBJ2-5
d_gene: TRBD2
abundance: .
v_gene: TRBV10-3
CDR3nt: TGTGCCATCAGTCTCTTAACAAAGACTAGCGGGAACCAAGAGACCCAGTACTTC
CDR3aa: CAISLLTKTSGNQETQYF

j_gene: TRBJ2-7
d_gene: TRBD2
abundance: .
v_gene: TRBV18
CDR3nt: TGTGCCAGCTCACCGGGACTAGCGGGAGAGGGCGAGCAGTACTTC
CDR3aa: CASSPGLAGEGEQYF

j_gene: TRBJ2-3
d_gene: TRBD2
abundance: .
v_gene: TRBV11-2
CDR3nt: TGTGCCAGCAGCTTAGATCGTAGGCGGGAGGTTACGCAGTATTTT
CDR3aa: CASSLDRRREVTQYF

j_gene: TRBJ1-2
d_gene: .
abundance: .
v_gene: TRBV11-2
CDR3nt: TGTGCCAGCAGCCCTGGGGGGGGCTCGGGCTACACCTTC
CDR3aa: CASSPGGGSGYTF

j_gene: TRBJ1-2
d_gene: TRBD1
abundance: .
v_gene: TRBV5-6
CDR3nt: TGTGCCAGCAGCTGGGGGGACAGGCCGGCGGCCTTC
CDR3aa: CASSWGDRPAAF

j_gene: TRBJ2-2
d_gene: .
abundance: .
v_gene: TRBV30
CDR3nt: TGTGCCTGGAGTTACCGCACCGGGGAGCTGTTTTTT
CDR3aa: CAWSYRTGELFF

j_gene: TRBJ1-1
d_gene: .
abundance: .
v_gene: TRBV18
CDR3nt: TGTGCCAGCTCACCCTACGACATGGGGGGCACTGAAGCTTTCTTT
CDR3aa: CASSPYDMGGTEAFF

j_gene: TRBJ2-5
d_gene: TRBD1
abundance: .
v_gene: TRBV15
CDR3nt: TGTGCCACCAGCAGAGATCCGGGACAGAGACAAGAGACCCAGTACTTC
CDR3aa: CATSRDPGQRQETQYF

j_gene: TRBJ2-2
d_gene: TRBD2
abundance: .
v_gene: TRBV14
CDR3nt: TGTGCCAGCAGCCAAGTGGCGGGAGGGAACACCGGGGAGCTGTTTTTT
CDR3aa: CASSQVAGGNTGELFF

j_gene: TRBJ1-1
d_gene: TRBD1
abundance: few
v_gene: TRBV5-1
CDR3nt: TGCGCCAGCAGCCCGGGGACAGGGGGACTTGAAGCTTTCTTT
CDR3aa: CASSPGTGGLEAFF

j_gene: TRBJ2-7
d_gene: TRBD2
abundance: .
v_gene: TRBV6-1
CDR3nt: TGTGCCAGCAAGGGTAGCGGGATCTCCTACGAGCAGTACTTC
CDR3aa: CASKGSGISYEQYF

j_gene: TRBJ1-1
d_gene: .
abundance: .
v_gene: TRBV28
CDR3nt: TGTGCCAGCCTAGCTTCAGAGAACACTGAAGCTTTCTTT
CDR3aa: CASLASENTEAFF

j_gene: TRBJ2-7
d_gene: TRBD2
abundance: .
v_gene: TRBV7-9
CDR3nt: TGTGCCAGCAGCCCCTGGACTAGCGGGAGGTACGAGCAGTACTTC
CDR3aa: CASSPWTSGRYEQYF

j_gene: TRBJ1-2
d_gene: TRBD1
abundance: .
v_gene: TRBV6-4
CDR3nt: TGTGCCACCAAGAAGGAGACAGGGGGCGTCTATGGCTACACCTTC
CDR3aa: CATKKETGGVYGYTF